The 13 T cell receptor beta chains below all came from one sample that was sequenced in a study of T cell responses to AZD1222 COVID-19 vaccine. Some clones are missing from TCRdb's copy, which holds only in-frame ones; the method was immunoSEQ multiplex PCR. Of some 100,000 clones listed, approximately 88% are singletons. The material sequenced was peripheral blood, taken on day 0 of AZD1222 vaccination. These receptors originate from an adult in good health.

The V and J genes are TRBV5-1 and TRBJ2-2, with 10 bases fitting TRBD1. Trimming at V came to 2 bases and at J to 4 bases, leaving 2 bases not matched to a gene. This CDR3 spans 15 amino acids. Germline CDR1 is SGHRS and CDR2 is YFSETQ. The CDR3, as DNA: TGCGCCAGCAGCTTAGGACAGGGGGGCACCGGGGAGCTGTTTTTT. Translating it yields CASSLGQGGTGELFF.

V and J are TRBV6-5 and TRBJ2-7; D gene unclear. Trimming took off 2 bases at V and 3 bases at J, with 8 bases between the two ends. Per the germline V gene, CDR1 is MNHEY and CDR2 is SVGAGI. The CDR3 length is 13 residues. The CDR3 bases are TGTGCCAGCAGTTACGCTTTTAACTACGAGCAGTACTTC. Its translation: CASSYAFNYEQYF.

The V and J genes are TRBV28 and TRBJ1-4, with D possibly TRBD1 on 6 matching bases. Germline assignment: CDR1 MDHEN and CDR2 SYDVKM. This CDR3 comprises 14 residues. V was shortened by 5 bases and J by 4 bases, with 11 bases between the two germline ends. Here the CDR3 reads CASSLLQGNEKLFF. In DNA form, the CDR3 reads TGTGCCAGCAGTCTCCTACAGGGTAATGAAAAACTGTTTTTT.

The rearrangement uses TRBV18 and TRBJ2-1; tentatively, D is TRBD2 (5 bases). The germline gives CDR1 KGHSH, CDR2 LQKENI. V lost 3 bases to trimming and J lost 1 base, with 10 bases between them. This CDR3 spans 15 amino acids. The CDR3 is CASSPREGSYNEQFF. In DNA, the CDR3 is TGTGCCAGCTCACCGAGGGAAGGGTCCTACAATGAGCAGTTCTTC.

This clone was counted a few times. The rearrangement uses TRBV5-4 and TRBJ2-7, with 9 bases that match TRBD1. Germline CDR1 SGHNT, CDR2 YYREEE (reference sequence). V lost 3 bases and J lost 3; bases outside the gene matches: 7. The CDR3 loop spans 15 amino acids. In DNA form, the CDR3 reads TGTGCCAGCAGCTCCAAGACAGGGGGAAGCTACGAGCAGTACTTC. Amino acids: CASSSKTGGSYEQYF.

This chain uses TRBV12-5 with TRBJ2-5; D unresolved. The CDR3 runs to 14 residues. Trimming removed 3 bases from V and 2 bases from J, with 10 bases in between. Looked up from germline, CDR1 is LGHNT and CDR2 is FRNRAP. CDR3 nucleotide sequence: TGTGCTAGTGGTTTTGGGCTCCCTCAAGAGACCCAGTACTTC. The encoded protein is CASGFGLPQETQYF.

The genes are TRBV5-1 and TRBJ1-3, with 9 bases matching TRBD1. The germline V gene has CDR1 SGHRS and CDR2 YFSETQ. The V and J ends lost 5 bases and 2 bases, in that order; junction bases with no gene match: 5. There are 15 residues in the CDR3. The CDR3 DNA is TGCGCCAGCAGGCTACAGGGGGCGGCTGGAAACACCATATATTTT. Translation: CASRLQGAAGNTIYF.

The sample holds one count of this clone. The chain combines TRBV30 with TRBJ1-2, with D tentatively TRBD1 (5 bases). In germline, CDR1 is GTSNPN, CDR2 SVGIG (reference sequence). The V end lost 0 bases, the J end lost 7 bases, and 15 bases lay between the germline ends. The CDR3 consists of 14 residues. CDR3 bases: TGTGCCTGGAGTGTACTTAACCTAAGGGGTGGCTACACCTTC. Protein: CAWSVLNLRGGYTF.

The chain is built from TRBV29-1 and TRBJ1-2, with D possibly being TRBD1 (5 bases). CDR1 and CDR2 from the germline V gene are SQVTM and ANQGSEA. The CDR3 runs to 15 residues. The V end was cut by 0 bases, the J end by 4 bases, with 15 bases between. The CDR3 region has the DNA TGCAGCGTTGAAGATTTCCGGGTCCAGGGCTATGGCTACACCTTC. Translating gives CSVEDFRVQGYGYTF.

This chain links TRBV5-4 with TRBJ1-2; TRBD1 might be the D (5 bases). Germline-derived CDR1 and CDR2 are SGHNT and YYREEE (reference sequence). The CDR3 consists of 15 residues. Trimming shortened V by 3 bases and J by 8 bases, and 20 bases separated the two germline ends. The CDR3 DNA is TGTGCCAGCAGCTCCCAAGGGGCAGGGAGGGGAGGCTACACCTTC. It translates to CASSSQGAGRGGYTF.

This sequence joins TRBV7-8 and TRBJ2-5; no reliable D call. Germline-derived CDR1 and CDR2 are SGHVS and FQNEAQ. This CDR3 comprises 13 residues. The germline V and J ends were trimmed by 3 bases and 2 bases, with 7 bases remaining between them. The CDR3 DNA is TGTGCCAGCAGCTTGCAGCAGCAAGAGACCCAGTACTTC. Its protein is CASSLQQQETQYF. The whole variable domain, remainder taken from reference TRBV7-8 and TRBJ2-5, is GAGVSQSPRYKVAKRGQDVALRCDPISGHVSLFWYQQALGQGPEFLTYFQNEAQLDKSGLPSDRFFAERPEGSVSTLKIQRTQQEDSAVYLCASSLQQQETQYFGPGTRLLVL.

The chain couples TRBV11-2 to TRBJ2-7; D uncertain. With 1 base removed from V and 2 bases from J, the gap between germline ends came to 6 bases. Germline V gene data show CDR1 as SGHAT and CDR2 as FQNNGV. CDR3 size: 13 residues. CDR3 region: CASSLAPPYEQYF. The CDR3 nucleotides are TGTGCCAGCAGCTTAGCCCCCCCCTACGAGCAGTACTTC.

V is TRBV4-1 and J is TRBJ2-1; D may be TRBD1 (5 bases). CDR1 and CDR2 from the germline V gene are MGHRA and YSYEKL. V was trimmed by 1 base and J by 12 bases, leaving 10 bases between them. The CDR3 covers 12 residues. The CDR3 sequence: CASSQGPGRQFF. CDR3 DNA: TGCGCCAGCAGCCAAGGTCCAGGGCGGCAGTTCTTC.